The rows below give T cell receptor beta chains drawn from one sample of a study of CD8+ T cells in alopecia areata. Assay: immunoSEQ multiplex PCR; the TCRdb copy retains only in-frame clones and omits some. The profile shows 150,000 to 200,000 clones, roughly two thirds of them singletons. The sample here was CD4+ T cells sorted from blood, taken at week 4, from a patient treated with tofacitinib. The origin of the receptors is a human donor with alopecia areata. Each CDR3 is given with its conserved first and last residue. Each record gives: V gene, D gene, clone size, J gene, CDR3 protein, CDR3 DNA. D genes are given only for firm matches. Clone size is given for some rows only: seen once, a few or many times, or a class if the clone is expanded.

v_call: TRBV4-2; d_call: NA; clone_size: NA; j_call: TRBJ2-1; cdr3_aa: CASSQDQDSYNEQFF; cdr3_nt: TGTGCCAGCAGCCAAGATCAGGACAGCTACAATGAGCAGTTCTTC
v_call: TRBV30; d_call: TRBD2; clone_size: once; j_call: TRBJ2-1; cdr3_aa: CAWTRMGGTTFF; cdr3_nt: TGTGCCTGGACCCGGATGGGGGGGACGACGTTCTTC
v_call: TRBV5-1; d_call: NA; clone_size: NA; j_call: TRBJ2-1; cdr3_aa: CASSFGTGFNEQFF; cdr3_nt: TGCGCCAGCTCCTTCGGTACAGGGTTCAATGAGCAGTTCTTC
v_call: TRBV25-1; d_call: NA; clone_size: NA; j_call: TRBJ2-2; cdr3_aa: CASSDPRGTGELFF; cdr3_nt: TGTGCCAGCAGTGACCCCCGTGGAACCGGGGAGCTGTTTTTT
v_call: TRBV5-1; d_call: NA; clone_size: NA; j_call: TRBJ2-3; cdr3_aa: CASSFRDPTDTQYF; cdr3_nt: TGCGCCAGCAGCTTCAGGGACCCCACAGATACGCAGTATTTT
v_call: TRBV18; d_call: TRBD2; clone_size: NA; j_call: TRBJ2-1; cdr3_aa: CASSPGLAGGLSYNEQFF; cdr3_nt: TGTGCCAGCTCACCCGGACTAGCGGGGGGTCTCTCCTACAATGAGCAGTTCTTC
v_call: TRBV20-1; d_call: TRBD1; clone_size: few; j_call: TRBJ1-1; cdr3_aa: CSASFRGQAFF; cdr3_nt: TGCAGTGCTAGCTTCAGGGGGCAAGCTTTCTTT
v_call: TRBV5-5; d_call: NA; clone_size: few; j_call: TRBJ2-3; cdr3_aa: CASSSDRMVLASTDTQYF; cdr3_nt: TGTGCCAGCAGCTCCGACAGGATGGTCTTGGCTAGCACAGATACGCAGTATTTT
v_call: TRBV6-5; d_call: NA; clone_size: NA; j_call: TRBJ2-4; cdr3_aa: CASSSKALAKNIQYF; cdr3_nt: TGTGCCAGCAGTTCGAAGGCTCTAGCCAAAAACATTCAGTACTTC
v_call: TRBV15; d_call: NA; clone_size: NA; j_call: TRBJ2-1; cdr3_aa: CATSRPLYEQFF; cdr3_nt: TGTGCCACCAGCAGACCGCTTTATGAGCAGTTCTTC
v_call: TRBV11-2; d_call: NA; clone_size: few; j_call: TRBJ1-5; cdr3_aa: CASSLVGHQPQHF; cdr3_nt: TGTGCCAGCAGCTTAGTAGGGCATCAGCCCCAGCATTTT
v_call: TRBV7-2; d_call: TRBD1; clone_size: NA; j_call: TRBJ1-4; cdr3_aa: CASSFTQGANEKLFF; cdr3_nt: TGTGCCAGCAGCTTCACACAGGGGGCTAATGAAAAACTGTTTTTT
v_call: TRBV6-6; d_call: NA; clone_size: once; j_call: TRBJ2-7; cdr3_aa: CASSTIITYEQYF; cdr3_nt: TGTGCCAGCAGTACGATTATAACCTACGAGCAGTACTTC
v_call: TRBV5-4; d_call: NA; clone_size: few; j_call: TRBJ1-6; cdr3_aa: CASSLPGQGNNSPLHF; cdr3_nt: TGTGCCAGCAGCCTACCGGGACAAGGCAATAATTCACCCCTCCACTTT
v_call: TRBV4-1; d_call: TRBD1; clone_size: NA; j_call: TRBJ2-3; cdr3_aa: CASSPRGQGMADTQYF; cdr3_nt: TGCGCCAGCAGCCCGCGGGGACAGGGAATGGCAGATACGCAGTATTTT
v_call: TRBV7-9; d_call: TRBD2; clone_size: NA; j_call: TRBJ2-5; cdr3_aa: CASSMGLAGEETQYF; cdr3_nt: TGTGCCAGCAGCATGGGACTAGCGGGGGAAGAGACCCAGTACTTC
v_call: TRBV10-3; d_call: NA; clone_size: many; j_call: TRBJ2-5; cdr3_aa: CAISDLIQETQYF; cdr3_nt: TGTGCCATCAGTGATCTGATCCAAGAGACCCAGTACTTC
v_call: TRBV18; d_call: NA; clone_size: NA; j_call: TRBJ2-7; cdr3_aa: CASSEAAGTYEQYF; cdr3_nt: TGTGCCAGCTCCGAAGCCGCAGGGACGTACGAGCAGTACTTC
v_call: TRBV6-1; d_call: NA; clone_size: NA; j_call: TRBJ2-5; cdr3_aa: CASSEAGIETQYF; cdr3_nt: TGTGCCAGCAGTGAAGCAGGGATTGAGACCCAGTACTTC
v_call: TRBV29-1; d_call: NA; clone_size: NA; j_call: TRBJ2-7; cdr3_aa: CSVLARQDSSYEQYF; cdr3_nt: TGCAGCGTTCTAGCCCGACAGGATTCCTCCTACGAGCAGTACTTC
v_call: TRBV4-1; d_call: NA; clone_size: NA; j_call: TRBJ1-2; cdr3_aa: CASSQEKVTFYGYTF; cdr3_nt: TGCGCCAGCAGCCAAGAAAAAGTCACCTTCTATGGCTACACCTTC
v_call: TRBV5-1; d_call: TRBD2; clone_size: NA; j_call: TRBJ2-6; cdr3_aa: CASSQRTSGVSPGANVLTF; cdr3_nt: TGCGCCAGCAGCCAGCGGACTAGCGGGGTCTCCCCTGGGGCCAACGTCCTGACTTTC
v_call: TRBV4-3; d_call: NA; clone_size: NA; j_call: TRBJ2-2; cdr3_aa: CASRGRLDNTGELFF; cdr3_nt: TGCGCCAGCAGGGGCCGACTCGATAACACCGGGGAGCTGTTTTTT
v_call: TRBV29-1; d_call: TRBD1; clone_size: NA; j_call: TRBJ1-4; cdr3_aa: CSVGRGRANEKLFF; cdr3_nt: TGCAGCGTTGGCAGGGGGCGCGCAAATGAAAAACTGTTTTTT
v_call: TRBV7-8; d_call: NA; clone_size: NA; j_call: TRBJ1-1; cdr3_aa: CASSLTPQGLVTEAFF; cdr3_nt: TGTGCCAGCAGCTTAACACCTCAGGGGCTGGTTACTGAAGCTTTCTTT
v_call: TRBV5-4; d_call: NA; clone_size: NA; j_call: TRBJ2-3; cdr3_aa: CASSLATYTDTQYF; cdr3_nt: TGTGCCAGCAGCTTGGCCACATACACAGATACGCAGTATTTT
v_call: TRBV25-1; d_call: NA; clone_size: NA; j_call: TRBJ1-2; cdr3_aa: CASSELGERDYGYTF; cdr3_nt: TGTGCCAGCAGTGAATTGGGGGAAAGGGACTATGGCTACACCTTC
v_call: TRBV30; d_call: TRBD1; clone_size: NA; j_call: TRBJ2-3; cdr3_aa: CAWGLPGGQGGDTQYF; cdr3_nt: TGTGCCTGGGGTCTCCCTGGGGGACAGGGTGGCGATACGCAGTATTTT
v_call: TRBV29-1; d_call: TRBD2; clone_size: NA; j_call: TRBJ2-5; cdr3_aa: CSVRRLAGEETQYF; cdr3_nt: TGCAGCGTTCGACGACTAGCGGGGGAAGAGACCCAGTACTTC
v_call: TRBV29-1; d_call: NA; clone_size: NA; j_call: TRBJ2-5; cdr3_aa: CSVVPGQETQYF; cdr3_nt: TGCAGCGTTGTTCCGGGCCAAGAGACCCAGTACTTC
v_call: TRBV7-2; d_call: TRBD2; clone_size: NA; j_call: TRBJ2-5; cdr3_aa: CASSRGTSRETQYF; cdr3_nt: TGTGCCAGCAGCCGGGGGACTAGCAGGGAGACCCAGTACTTC
v_call: TRBV5-1; d_call: TRBD1; clone_size: NA; j_call: TRBJ1-2; cdr3_aa: CASSLGQGGYTF; cdr3_nt: TGCGCCAGCAGCTTGGGACAGGGCGGCTACACCTTC
v_call: TRBV29-1; d_call: TRBD2; clone_size: NA; j_call: TRBJ2-2; cdr3_aa: CSARTSGGYTGELFF; cdr3_nt: TGCAGCGCTCGGACTAGCGGGGGGTACACCGGGGAGCTGTTTTTT
v_call: TRBV29-1; d_call: NA; clone_size: NA; j_call: TRBJ2-5; cdr3_aa: CSVEGIGEGTDYTAETQYF; cdr3_nt: TGCAGCGTTGAAGGCATAGGAGAAGGGACCGATTACACTGCGGAGACCCAGTACTTC
v_call: TRBV29-1; d_call: NA; clone_size: NA; j_call: TRBJ2-7; cdr3_aa: CSVEVAGSEQYF; cdr3_nt: TGCAGCGTTGAAGTCGCGGGCAGCGAGCAGTACTTC
v_call: TRBV29-1; d_call: NA; clone_size: NA; j_call: TRBJ2-7; cdr3_aa: CSVEWSYEQYF; cdr3_nt: TGCAGCGTTGAATGGAGCTACGAGCAGTACTTC
v_call: TRBV6-6; d_call: NA; clone_size: NA; j_call: TRBJ1-5; cdr3_aa: CASSYNGNQPQHF; cdr3_nt: TGTGCCAGCAGTTACAATGGCAATCAGCCCCAGCATTTT
v_call: TRBV29-1; d_call: NA; clone_size: NA; j_call: TRBJ1-5; cdr3_aa: CSVGGGRDQPQHF; cdr3_nt: TGCAGCGTGGGCGGGGGCCGCGATCAGCCCCAGCATTTT
v_call: TRBV29-1; d_call: NA; clone_size: NA; j_call: TRBJ1-2; cdr3_aa: CSVLHRPPPVGDYGYTF; cdr3_nt: TGCAGCGTCCTGCACCGCCCACCCCCTGTCGGGGACTATGGCTACACCTTC
v_call: TRBV7-3; d_call: NA; clone_size: NA; j_call: TRBJ1-2; cdr3_aa: CASSLNRSQNYTF; cdr3_nt: TGTGCCAGCAGCTTAAATAGGAGTCAGAACTACACCTTC
v_call: TRBV11-2; d_call: TRBD2; clone_size: NA; j_call: TRBJ2-7; cdr3_aa: CASSSSGGAINEQYF; cdr3_nt: TGTGCCAGCAGCTCTAGCGGGGGGGCCATCAACGAGCAGTACTTC
v_call: TRBV5-1; d_call: TRBD2; clone_size: NA; j_call: TRBJ2-1; cdr3_aa: CASSKTSGGVEEQFF; cdr3_nt: TGCGCCAGCAGCAAGACTAGCGGGGGGGTCGAGGAGCAGTTCTTC
v_call: TRBV29-1; d_call: NA; clone_size: NA; j_call: TRBJ1-1; cdr3_aa: CSVEDAGPHGAFF; cdr3_nt: TGCAGCGTTGAAGATGCGGGGCCCCATGGAGCTTTCTTT
v_call: TRBV30; d_call: NA; clone_size: NA; j_call: TRBJ1-6; cdr3_aa: CASLRVGSPLHF; cdr3_nt: TGTGCCTCCCTCAGGGTGGGCTCACCCCTCCACTTT
v_call: TRBV10-3; d_call: NA; clone_size: NA; j_call: TRBJ1-1; cdr3_aa: CAISERQSQTNTEAFF; cdr3_nt: TGTGCCATCAGTGAGCGACAGTCCCAAACGAACACTGAAGCTTTCTTT
v_call: TRBV7-3; d_call: NA; clone_size: NA; j_call: TRBJ1-2; cdr3_aa: CASSLYSGQRINYGYTF; cdr3_nt: TGTGCCAGCAGCTTATATTCGGGCCAAAGGATTAACTATGGCTACACCTTC
v_call: TRBV29-1; d_call: TRBD2; clone_size: NA; j_call: TRBJ2-3; cdr3_aa: CSVVKRGGLDTQYF; cdr3_nt: TGCAGCGTTGTGAAGCGGGGGGGCCTAGATACGCAGTATTTT
v_call: TRBV29-1; d_call: NA; clone_size: NA; j_call: TRBJ2-3; cdr3_aa: CSVGEGADTQYF; cdr3_nt: TGCAGCGTTGGGGAGGGGGCAGATACGCAGTATTTT
v_call: TRBV29-1; d_call: NA; clone_size: NA; j_call: TRBJ1-2; cdr3_aa: CSAGVQANYGYTF; cdr3_nt: TGCAGCGCTGGGGTACAGGCTAACTATGGCTACACCTTC
v_call: TRBV9; d_call: TRBD2; clone_size: NA; j_call: TRBJ2-3; cdr3_aa: CASSVGEWRGITDTQYF; cdr3_nt: TGTGCCAGCAGCGTAGGGGAGTGGCGGGGGATCACAGATACGCAGTATTTT